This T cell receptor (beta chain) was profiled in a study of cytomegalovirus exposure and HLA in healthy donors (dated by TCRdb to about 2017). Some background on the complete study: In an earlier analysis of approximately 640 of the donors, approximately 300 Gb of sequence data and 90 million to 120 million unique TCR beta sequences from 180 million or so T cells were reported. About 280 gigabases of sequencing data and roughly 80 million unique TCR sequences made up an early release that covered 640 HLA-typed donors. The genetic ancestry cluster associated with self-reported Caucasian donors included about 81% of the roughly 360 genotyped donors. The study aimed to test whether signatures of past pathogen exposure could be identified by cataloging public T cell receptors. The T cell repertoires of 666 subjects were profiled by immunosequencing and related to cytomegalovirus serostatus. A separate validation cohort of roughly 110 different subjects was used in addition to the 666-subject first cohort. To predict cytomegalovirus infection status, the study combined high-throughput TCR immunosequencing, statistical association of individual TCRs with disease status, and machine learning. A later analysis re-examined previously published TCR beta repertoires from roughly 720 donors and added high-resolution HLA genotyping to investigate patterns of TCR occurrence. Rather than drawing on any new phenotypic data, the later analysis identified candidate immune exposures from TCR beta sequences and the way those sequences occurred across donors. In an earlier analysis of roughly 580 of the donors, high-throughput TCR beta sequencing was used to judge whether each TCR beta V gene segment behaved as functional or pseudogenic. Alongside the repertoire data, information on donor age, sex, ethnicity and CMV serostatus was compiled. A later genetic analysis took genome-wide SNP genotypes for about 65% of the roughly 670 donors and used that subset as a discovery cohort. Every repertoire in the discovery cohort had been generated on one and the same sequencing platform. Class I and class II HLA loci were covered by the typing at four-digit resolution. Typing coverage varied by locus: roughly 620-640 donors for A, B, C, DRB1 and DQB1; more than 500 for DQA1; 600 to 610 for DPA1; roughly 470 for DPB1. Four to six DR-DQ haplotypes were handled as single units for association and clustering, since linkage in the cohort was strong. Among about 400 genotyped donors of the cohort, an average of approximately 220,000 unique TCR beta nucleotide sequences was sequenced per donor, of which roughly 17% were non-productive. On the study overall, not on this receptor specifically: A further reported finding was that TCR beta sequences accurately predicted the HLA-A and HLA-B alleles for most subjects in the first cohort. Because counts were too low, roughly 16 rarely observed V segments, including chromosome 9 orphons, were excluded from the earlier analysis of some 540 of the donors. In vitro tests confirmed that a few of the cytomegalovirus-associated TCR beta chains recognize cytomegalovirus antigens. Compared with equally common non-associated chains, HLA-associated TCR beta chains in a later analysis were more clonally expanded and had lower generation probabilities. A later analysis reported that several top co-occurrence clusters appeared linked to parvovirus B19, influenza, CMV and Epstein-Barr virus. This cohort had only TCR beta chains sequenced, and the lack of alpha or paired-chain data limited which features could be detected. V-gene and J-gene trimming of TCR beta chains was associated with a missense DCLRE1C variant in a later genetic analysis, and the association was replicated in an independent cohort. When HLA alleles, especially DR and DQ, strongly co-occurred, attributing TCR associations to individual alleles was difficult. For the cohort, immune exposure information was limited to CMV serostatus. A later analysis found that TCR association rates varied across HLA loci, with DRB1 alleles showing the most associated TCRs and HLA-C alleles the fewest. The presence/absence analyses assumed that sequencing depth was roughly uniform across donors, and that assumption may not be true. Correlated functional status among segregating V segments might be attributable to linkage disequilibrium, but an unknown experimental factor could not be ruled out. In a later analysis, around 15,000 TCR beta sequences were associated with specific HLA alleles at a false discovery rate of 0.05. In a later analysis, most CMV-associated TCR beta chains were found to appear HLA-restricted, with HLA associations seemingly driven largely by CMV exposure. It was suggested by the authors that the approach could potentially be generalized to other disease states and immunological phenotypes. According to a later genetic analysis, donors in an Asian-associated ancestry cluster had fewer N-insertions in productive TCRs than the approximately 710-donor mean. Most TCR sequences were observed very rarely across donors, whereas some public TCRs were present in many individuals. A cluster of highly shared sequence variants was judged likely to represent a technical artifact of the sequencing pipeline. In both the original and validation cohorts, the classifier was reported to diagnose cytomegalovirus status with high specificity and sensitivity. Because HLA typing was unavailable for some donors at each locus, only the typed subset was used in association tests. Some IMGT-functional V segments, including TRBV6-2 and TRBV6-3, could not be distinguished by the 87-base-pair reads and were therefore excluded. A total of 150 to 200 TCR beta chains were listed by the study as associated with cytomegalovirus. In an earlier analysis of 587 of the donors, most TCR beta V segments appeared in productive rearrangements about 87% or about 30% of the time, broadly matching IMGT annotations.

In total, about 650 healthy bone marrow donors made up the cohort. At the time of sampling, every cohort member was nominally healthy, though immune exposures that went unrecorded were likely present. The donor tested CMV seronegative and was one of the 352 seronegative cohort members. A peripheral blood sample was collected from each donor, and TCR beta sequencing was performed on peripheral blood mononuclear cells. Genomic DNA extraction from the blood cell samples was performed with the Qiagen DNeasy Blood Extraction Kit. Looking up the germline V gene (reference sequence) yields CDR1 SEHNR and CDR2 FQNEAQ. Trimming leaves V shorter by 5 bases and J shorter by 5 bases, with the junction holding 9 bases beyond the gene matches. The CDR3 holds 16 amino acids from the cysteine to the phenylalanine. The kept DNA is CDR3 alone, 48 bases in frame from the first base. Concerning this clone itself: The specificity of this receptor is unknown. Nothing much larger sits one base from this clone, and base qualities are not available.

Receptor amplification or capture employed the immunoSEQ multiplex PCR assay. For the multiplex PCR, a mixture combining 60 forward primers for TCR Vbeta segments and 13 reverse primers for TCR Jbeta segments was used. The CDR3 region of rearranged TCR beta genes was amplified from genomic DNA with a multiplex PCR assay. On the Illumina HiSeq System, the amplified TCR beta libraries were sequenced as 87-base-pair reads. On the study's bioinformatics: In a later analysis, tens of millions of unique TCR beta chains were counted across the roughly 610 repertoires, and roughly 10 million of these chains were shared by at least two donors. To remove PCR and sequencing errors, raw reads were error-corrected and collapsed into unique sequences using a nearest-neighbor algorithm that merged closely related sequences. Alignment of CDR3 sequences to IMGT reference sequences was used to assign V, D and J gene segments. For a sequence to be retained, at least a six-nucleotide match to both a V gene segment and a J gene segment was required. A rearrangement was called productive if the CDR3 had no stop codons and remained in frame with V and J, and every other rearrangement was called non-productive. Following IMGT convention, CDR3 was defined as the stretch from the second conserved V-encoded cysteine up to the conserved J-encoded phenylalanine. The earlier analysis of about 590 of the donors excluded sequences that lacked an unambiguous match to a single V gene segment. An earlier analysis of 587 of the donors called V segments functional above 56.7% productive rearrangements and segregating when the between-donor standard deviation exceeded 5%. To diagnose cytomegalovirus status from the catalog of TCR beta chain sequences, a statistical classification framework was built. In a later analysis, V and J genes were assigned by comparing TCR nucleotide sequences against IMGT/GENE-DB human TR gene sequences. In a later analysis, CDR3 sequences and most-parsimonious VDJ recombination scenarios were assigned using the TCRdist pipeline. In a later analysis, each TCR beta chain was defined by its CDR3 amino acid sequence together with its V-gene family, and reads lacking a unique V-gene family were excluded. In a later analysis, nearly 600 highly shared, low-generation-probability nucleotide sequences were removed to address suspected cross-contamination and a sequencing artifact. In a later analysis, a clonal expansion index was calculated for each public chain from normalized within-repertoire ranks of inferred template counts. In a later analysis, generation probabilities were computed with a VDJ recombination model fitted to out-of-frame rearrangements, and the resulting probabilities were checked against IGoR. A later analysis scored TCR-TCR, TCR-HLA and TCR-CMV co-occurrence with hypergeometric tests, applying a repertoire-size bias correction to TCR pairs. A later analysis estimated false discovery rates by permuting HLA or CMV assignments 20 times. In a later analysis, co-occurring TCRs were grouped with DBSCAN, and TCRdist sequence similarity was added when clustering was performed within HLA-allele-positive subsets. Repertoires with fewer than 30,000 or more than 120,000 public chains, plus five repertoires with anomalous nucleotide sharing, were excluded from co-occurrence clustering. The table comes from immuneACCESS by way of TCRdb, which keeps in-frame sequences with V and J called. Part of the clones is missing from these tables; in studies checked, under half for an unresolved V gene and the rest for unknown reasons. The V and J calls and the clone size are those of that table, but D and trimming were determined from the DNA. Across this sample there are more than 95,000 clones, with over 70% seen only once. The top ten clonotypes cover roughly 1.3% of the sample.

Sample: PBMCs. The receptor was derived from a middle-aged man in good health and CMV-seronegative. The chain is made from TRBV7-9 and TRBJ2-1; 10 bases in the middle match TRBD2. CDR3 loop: CASSPPGLAFDNEQFF. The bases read TGTGCCAGCAGCCCCCCGGGACTAGCGTTTGACAATGAGCAGTTCTTC.